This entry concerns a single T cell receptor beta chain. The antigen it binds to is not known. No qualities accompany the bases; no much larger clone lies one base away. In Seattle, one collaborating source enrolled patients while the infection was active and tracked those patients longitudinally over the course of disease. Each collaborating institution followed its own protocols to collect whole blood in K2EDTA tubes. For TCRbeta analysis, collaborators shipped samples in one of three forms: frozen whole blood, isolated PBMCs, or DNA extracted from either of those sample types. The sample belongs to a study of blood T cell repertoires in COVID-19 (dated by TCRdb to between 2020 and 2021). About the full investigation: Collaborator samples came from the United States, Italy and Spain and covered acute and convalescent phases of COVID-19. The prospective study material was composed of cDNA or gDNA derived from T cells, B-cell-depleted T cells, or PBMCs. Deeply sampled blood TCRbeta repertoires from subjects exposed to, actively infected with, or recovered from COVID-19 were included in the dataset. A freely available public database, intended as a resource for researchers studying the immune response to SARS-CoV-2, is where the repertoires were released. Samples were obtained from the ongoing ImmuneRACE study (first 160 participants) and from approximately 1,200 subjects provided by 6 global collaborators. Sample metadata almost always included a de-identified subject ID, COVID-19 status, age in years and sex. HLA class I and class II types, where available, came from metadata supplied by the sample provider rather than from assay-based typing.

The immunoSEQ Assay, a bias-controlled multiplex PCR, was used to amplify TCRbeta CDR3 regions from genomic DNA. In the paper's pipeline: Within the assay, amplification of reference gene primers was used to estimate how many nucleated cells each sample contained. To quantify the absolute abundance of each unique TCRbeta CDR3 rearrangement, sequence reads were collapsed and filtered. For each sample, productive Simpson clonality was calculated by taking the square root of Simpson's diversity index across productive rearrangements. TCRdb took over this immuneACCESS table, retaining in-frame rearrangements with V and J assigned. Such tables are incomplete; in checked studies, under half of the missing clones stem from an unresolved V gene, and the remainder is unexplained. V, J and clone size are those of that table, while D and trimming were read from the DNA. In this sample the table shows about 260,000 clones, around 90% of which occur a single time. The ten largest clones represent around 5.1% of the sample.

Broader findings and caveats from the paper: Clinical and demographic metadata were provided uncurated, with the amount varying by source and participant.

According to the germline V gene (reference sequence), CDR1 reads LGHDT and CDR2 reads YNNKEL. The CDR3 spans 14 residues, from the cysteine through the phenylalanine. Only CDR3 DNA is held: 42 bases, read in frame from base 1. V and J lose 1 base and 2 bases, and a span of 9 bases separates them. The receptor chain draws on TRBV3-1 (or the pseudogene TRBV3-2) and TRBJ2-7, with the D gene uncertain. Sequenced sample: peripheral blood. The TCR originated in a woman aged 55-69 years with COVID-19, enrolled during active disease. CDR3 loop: CASSQVPVTYEQYF. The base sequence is TGTGCCAGCAGCCAAGTTCCAGTAACCTACGAGCAGTACTTC.